This T cell receptor beta chain was sequenced in a study of shared clonotypes between healthy human individuals (dated by TCRdb to 2020 to 2022). For the wider study: The cohort included a few men and a couple of women between 18 and 49 years of age. Per donor, three plates each were used for CD4 naive and CD4 memory, two for CD8 naive, and one for CD8 memory. To estimate repertoire size and how much clonotypes are shared between individuals, the study performed deep sequencing of blood TCR repertoires from roughly five healthy adults. To increase sequencing depth and limit assay-specific biases, TCR repertoire library preparation and sequencing were carried out by different laboratories using diverse techniques. Between about 0.8 and 9 billion PBMCs per donor were obtained by leukapheresis.

As for this clone: No antigen is known for it. No much larger clone is present one base from it, and per-base qualities are unavailable.

Using the deep immunoSEQ assay, TCR CDR3 regions were amplified from genomic DNA by multiplex PCR. Extracted genomic DNA from each cell subset was spread evenly across all wells of several immunoSEQ 96-well plates, with each plate serving as a replicate. For sorted subsets, approximately 190 ng genomic DNA, equal to 30,000 or so T cell genomes, was loaded into each replicate PCR. Purified libraries were measured with a Qubit 3.0 fluorometer, size-checked on a Bioanalyzer 2100, and measured again with the KAPA Library Quantification kit. Every immunoSEQ 96-well plate was sequenced on a dedicated single-read 150-cycle Illumina NextSeq 550 flow cell. The authors processed their data as follows. Because the immunoSEQ output held only junctional sequences and lacked quality scores, the filtering could not match the filtering applied to full-length reads. Sequences were annotated with PyIR, a Python wrapper for IgBLAST v1.9, and V/J genes and CDR3 were assigned using IMGT germline references. Any read was removed if the V/J assignment was weak (E-value above 1e-6), the CDR3 was missing, or the read contained stop codons, out-of-frame junctions, or ambiguous translated residues. A V3J clonotype was defined by an identical inferred V gene, J gene, and CDR3 amino acid sequence. Percentage overlap between repertoires was calculated by dividing the number of shared unique clonotypes by the size of the smaller repertoire. Three approaches were used to assess repertoire richness: RTK rarefaction, the Chao1 estimator, and Recon v2.1 estimates of unobserved clonotypes. Generation probabilities were computed with OLGA for all TCRbeta clonotypes obtained by the gDNA method from several donors. Imported from immuneACCESS, the table was reduced by TCRdb to in-frame sequences with V and J called. These copies leave out some clones; in studies compared against another copy, an unresolved V gene accounts for under half, and the cause of the remainder is not known. V and J calls and clone size are given by that table; D and trimming were obtained from the DNA. For this sample the table gives about 610,000 clones, of which 95% to 96% were detected only once. Less than 0.12% of the sample rests with the top ten.

CD8 naive samples were CD45RO-negative cells positively selected for CCR7, giving a CD45RA+CCR7+ population that excluded TemRA cells. The donors were healthy, HIV-negative adults who had no recently reported acute infections or vaccinations. Every donor was a Caucasian adult residing in Nashville, Tennessee, USA. Blood was obtained by leukapheresis, after which PBMCs were separated by Ficoll-Histopaque density gradient centrifugation and cryopreserved in liquid nitrogen vapor phase. Analytical flow cytometry was used to check the purity and quantity of each magnetically sorted T cell population. From each sorted fraction, genomic DNA was isolated and quantified by UV absorbance on a Nanodrop 2000c. In the germline V gene, CDR1 corresponds to SGHRS and CDR2 to YFSETQ. The cysteine opens and the phenylalanine closes a CDR3 of 15 amino acids. CDR3 DNA is the only sequence kept; it has 45 bases, read in frame from the first base. Trimming costs V 1 base and J 5 bases, and their ends lie 13 bases apart.

General study outcomes and caveats: Pairwise subsampling indicated that sequencing depth was expected to affect the degree of clonotype sharing among donors. Because the study included only a small number of donors, the genetic and exposure-history diversity represented was limited. Rarefaction of sorted-subset datasets indicated incomplete sequencing despite the large sequencing depth. Naive subsets generally had larger estimated clonotype richness than memory subsets did. Clonotypes shared by all four sorted-subset donors showed higher generation probabilities than non-shared clonotypes. Sampling was restricted to blood, and TCR repertoires in tissue are likely to differ from TCR repertoires in blood. Across a few donors, 5% to 6% of naive CD4, approximately 4% of naive CD8, about 2.3% of memory CD4, and 0.4% of memory CD8 clonotypes were shared.

This chain joins TRBV5-1 to TRBJ1-5; no D gene can be assigned with confidence. The sequenced sample consisted of naive CD8+ T cells sorted from blood. This sample's cell subset or site label indicates: CD45RA+CCR7+. The receptor's source is a woman aged 25 to 39 in good health. This receptor carries the CDR3 CASSLLPRNDQPQHF. The bases are TGCGCCAGCAGCTTGTTACCGAGGAATGATCAGCCCCAGCATTTT.